This TCR beta chain was sequenced during a study of T cell repertoires in cytomegalovirus infection. Study-level background: CMV infection and matching HLA type were both indicated by public TCR beta signatures.

In this sample, this clonotype turned up a few times. The antigen is undetermined. In TCRdb, the reads were re-called with MiXCR into one record per CDR3 protein. This sample carries roughly 140,000 distinct CDR3 sequences, around 20% of them seen once, and the ten largest clones take approximately 9.9%. Trimming removed 1 base at V and 4 bases at J, with 10 bases between. The CDR3 is made up of 14 amino acids. CDR1 is SGHDN and CDR2 is FVKESK in the germline V gene. Points from the study as a whole: Frequencies of public TCR beta families were cumulated, and this identified carriers of CMV plus the relevant HLA.

The TCR originated in a human donor in good health (CMV status not recorded). Some clones in this sample may be carry-over from other donors' samples. The sequencing sample was made of PBMCs. V and J are TRBV14 and TRBJ1-1, with no clear D. CDR3 in amino acids: CASSQVTGITEAFF. DNA of the CDR3: TGTGCCAGCAGCCAAGTGACCGGGATCACTGAAGCTTTCTTT.